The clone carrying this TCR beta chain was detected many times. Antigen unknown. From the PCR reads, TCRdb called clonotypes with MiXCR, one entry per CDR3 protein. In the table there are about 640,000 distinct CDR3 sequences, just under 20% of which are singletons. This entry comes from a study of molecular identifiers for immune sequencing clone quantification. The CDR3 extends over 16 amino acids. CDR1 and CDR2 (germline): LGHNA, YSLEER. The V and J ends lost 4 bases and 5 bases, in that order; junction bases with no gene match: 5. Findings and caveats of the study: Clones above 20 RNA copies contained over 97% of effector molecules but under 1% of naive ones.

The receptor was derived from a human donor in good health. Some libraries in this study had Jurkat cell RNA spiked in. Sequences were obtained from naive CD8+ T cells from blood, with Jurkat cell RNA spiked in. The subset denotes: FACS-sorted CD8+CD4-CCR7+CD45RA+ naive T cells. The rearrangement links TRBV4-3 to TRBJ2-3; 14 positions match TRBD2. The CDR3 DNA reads TGCGCCAGCAGCCCGGGACTAGCGGGAGCGGAAGATACGCAGTATTTT. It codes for CASSPGLAGAEDTQYF.